The TCR beta chain described here comes from a study of graft-versus-host responses after intestinal transplantation. This clone was detected once. Antigen specificity is unknown. Per the germline V gene, CDR1 is MNHEY and CDR2 is SVGAGI. This CDR3 is 14 amino acids long. V was clipped by 5 bases and J by 3 bases; unmatched bases: 4. Assay used: immunoSEQ multiplex PCR; TCRdb lists only in-frame clones, some missing. Here the sample spans some 90,000 clones, 90% to 95% being singletons. Study results and limitations: Some GvH clones were seen earlier in gut or blood, suggesting intestinal origin. Patients who carried graft-donor T cell macrochimerism also had high graft-versus-host to host-versus-graft clonal ratios in their allografts.

This chain uses TRBV6-5 with TRBJ2-7; 10 bases are a match to TRBD1. Specimen: unstimulated CD8+ T cells sorted from spleen or lymph node cells, collected before intestinal transplant. This receptor was taken from a human donor who received an intestinal transplant. CDR3 residues: CASSPGTGVYEQYF. DNA of the CDR3: TGTGCCAGCAGTCCCGGGACAGGGGTCTACGAGCAGTACTTC.